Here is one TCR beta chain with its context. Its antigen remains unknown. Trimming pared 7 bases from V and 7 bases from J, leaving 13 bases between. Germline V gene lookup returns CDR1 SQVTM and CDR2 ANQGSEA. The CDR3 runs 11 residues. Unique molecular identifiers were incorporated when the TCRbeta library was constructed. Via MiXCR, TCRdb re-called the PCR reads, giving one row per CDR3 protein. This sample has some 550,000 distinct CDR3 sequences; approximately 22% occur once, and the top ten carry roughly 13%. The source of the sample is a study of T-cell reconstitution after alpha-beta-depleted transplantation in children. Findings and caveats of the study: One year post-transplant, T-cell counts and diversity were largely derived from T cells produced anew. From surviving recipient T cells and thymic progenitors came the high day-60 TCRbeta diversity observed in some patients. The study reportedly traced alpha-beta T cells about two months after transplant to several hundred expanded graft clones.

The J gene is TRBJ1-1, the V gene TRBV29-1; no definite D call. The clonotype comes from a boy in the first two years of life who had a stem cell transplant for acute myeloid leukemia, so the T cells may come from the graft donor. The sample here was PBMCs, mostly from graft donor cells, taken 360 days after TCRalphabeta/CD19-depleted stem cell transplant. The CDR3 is CSALGYSEAFF. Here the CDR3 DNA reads TGCAGCGCGTTAGGCTACAGTGAAGCTTTCTTT.